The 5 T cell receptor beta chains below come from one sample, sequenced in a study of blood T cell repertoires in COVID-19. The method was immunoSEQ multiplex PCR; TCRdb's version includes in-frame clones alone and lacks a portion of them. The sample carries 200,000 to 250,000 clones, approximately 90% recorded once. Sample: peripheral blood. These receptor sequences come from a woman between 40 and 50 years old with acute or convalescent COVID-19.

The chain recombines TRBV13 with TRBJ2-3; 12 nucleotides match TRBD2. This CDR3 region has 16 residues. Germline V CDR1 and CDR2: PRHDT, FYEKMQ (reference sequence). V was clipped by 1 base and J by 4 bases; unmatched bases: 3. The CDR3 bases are TGTGCCAGCAGCTTAGATCTAGCGGGGGGGCCAGATACGCAGTATTTT. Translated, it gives CASSLDLAGGPDTQYF. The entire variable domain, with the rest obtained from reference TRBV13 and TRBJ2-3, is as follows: AAGVIQSPRHLIKEKRETATLKCYPIPRHDTVYWYQQGPGQDPQFLISFYEKMQSDKGSIPDRFSAQQFSDYHSELNMSSLELGDSALYFCASSLDLAGGPDTQYFGPGTRLTVL.

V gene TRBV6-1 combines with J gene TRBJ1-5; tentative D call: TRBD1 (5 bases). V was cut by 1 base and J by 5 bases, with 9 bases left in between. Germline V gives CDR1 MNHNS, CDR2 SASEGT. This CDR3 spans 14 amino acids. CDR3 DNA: TGTGCCAGCAGTGAAGTTGGGGCTGATCAGCCCCAGCATTTT. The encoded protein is CASSEVGADQPQHF.

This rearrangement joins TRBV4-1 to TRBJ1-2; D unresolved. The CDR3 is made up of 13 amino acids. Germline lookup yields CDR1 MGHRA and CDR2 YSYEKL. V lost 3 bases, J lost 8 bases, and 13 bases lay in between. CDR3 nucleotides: TGCGCCAGCAGCCAGAAAGCGACGGGAGGCTACACCTTC. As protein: CASSQKATGGYTF.

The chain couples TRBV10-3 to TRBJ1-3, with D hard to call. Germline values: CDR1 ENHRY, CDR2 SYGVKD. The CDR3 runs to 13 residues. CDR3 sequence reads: CATRSGSGNTIYF. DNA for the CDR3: TGTGCTACCCGGTCGGGCTCTGGAAACACCATATATTTT.

The CDR3 DNA reads as TGTGCCAGCAGTGGATCTACTAGGTCTGGCTACACCTTC. Protein product: CASSGSTRSGYTF. The V call is TRBV2, the J call TRBJ1-2, with no clear D. The germline V gene has CDR1 SNHLY and CDR2 FYNNEI. The germline V and J ends were trimmed by 4 bases and 7 bases, with 13 bases remaining between them. This CDR3 is built from 13 residues.